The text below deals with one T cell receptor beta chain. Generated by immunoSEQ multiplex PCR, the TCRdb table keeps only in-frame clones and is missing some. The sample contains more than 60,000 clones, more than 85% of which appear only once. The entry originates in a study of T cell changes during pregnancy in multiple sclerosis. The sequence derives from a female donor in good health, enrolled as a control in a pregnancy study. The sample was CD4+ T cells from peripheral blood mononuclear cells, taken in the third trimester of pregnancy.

CDR3 DNA sequence: TGTGCCAGCAGCTCAGGACTAGACACAGATACGCAGTATTTT. Translating gives CASSSGLDTDTQYF. The rearrangement uses TRBV7-3 and TRBJ2-3, with 7 bases that match TRBD2. V lost 4 bases and J lost 2; bases outside the gene matches: 3. There are 14 residues in the CDR3. Germline assignment: CDR1 SGHTA and CDR2 FQGTGA.